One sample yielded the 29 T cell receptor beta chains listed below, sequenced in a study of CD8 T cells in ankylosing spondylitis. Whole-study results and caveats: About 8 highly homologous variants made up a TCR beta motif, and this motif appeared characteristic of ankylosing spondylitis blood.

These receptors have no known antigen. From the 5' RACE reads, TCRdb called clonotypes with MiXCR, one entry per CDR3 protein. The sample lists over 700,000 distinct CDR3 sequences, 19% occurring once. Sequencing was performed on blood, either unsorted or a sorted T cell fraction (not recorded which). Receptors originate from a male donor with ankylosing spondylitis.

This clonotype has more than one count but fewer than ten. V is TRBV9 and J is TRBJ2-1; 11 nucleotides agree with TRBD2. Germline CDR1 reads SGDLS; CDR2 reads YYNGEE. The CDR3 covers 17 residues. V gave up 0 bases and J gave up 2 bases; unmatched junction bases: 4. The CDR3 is CASSVGGSGGAYNEQFF. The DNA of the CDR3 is TGTGCCAGCAGCGTAGGAGGTAGCGGGGGGGCCTACAATGAGCAGTTCTTC.

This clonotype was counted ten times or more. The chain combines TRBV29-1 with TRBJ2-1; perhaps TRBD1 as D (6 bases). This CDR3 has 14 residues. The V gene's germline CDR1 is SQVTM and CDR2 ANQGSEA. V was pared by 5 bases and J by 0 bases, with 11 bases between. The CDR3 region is CSVPADSSYNEQFF. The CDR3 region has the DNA TGCAGCGTTCCTGCGGACAGCTCCTACAATGAGCAGTTCTTC.

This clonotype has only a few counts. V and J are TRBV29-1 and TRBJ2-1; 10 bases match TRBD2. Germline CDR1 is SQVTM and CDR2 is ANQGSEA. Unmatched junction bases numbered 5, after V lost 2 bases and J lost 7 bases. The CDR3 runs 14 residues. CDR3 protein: CSVERSGRANEQFF. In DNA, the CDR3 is TGCAGCGTTGAAAGAAGCGGGAGGGCAAATGAGCAGTTCTTC.

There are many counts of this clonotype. The CDR3 protein is CASSLEGSSYEQYF. DNA for the CDR3: TGCGCCAGCAGCCTGGAGGGAAGCTCCTACGAGCAGTACTTC. This rearrangement joins TRBV5-1 to TRBJ2-7; perhaps TRBD2 as D (6 bases). CDR1 and CDR2 from the germline V gene are SGHRS and YFSETQ. Trimming stripped 4 bases from V and 0 bases from J, with 11 bases between. This CDR3 spans 14 amino acids.

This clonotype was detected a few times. This CDR3 is CASSQDYQGSSYNSPLHF. CDR3 DNA: TGCGCCAGCAGCCAAGATTATCAGGGGAGCTCCTATAATTCACCCCTCCACTTT. The chain joins TRBV4-1 to TRBJ1-6, with D maybe TRBD1 (6 bases). Germline CDR1 MGHRA, CDR2 YSYEKL. V lost 0 bases and J 0 bases, leaving 12 bases between the germline ends. The CDR3 runs to 18 residues.

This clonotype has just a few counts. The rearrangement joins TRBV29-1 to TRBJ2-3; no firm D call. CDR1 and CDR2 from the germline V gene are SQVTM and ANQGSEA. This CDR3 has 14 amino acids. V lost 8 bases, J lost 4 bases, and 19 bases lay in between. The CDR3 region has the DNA TGCAGCAGCCTCTCAGCGACGAGCGCAGATACGCAGTATTTT. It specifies CSSLSATSADTQYF.

DNA for the CDR3: TGCGCCAGCAGCCAAGAAAGGACGAATCAGCCCCAGCATTTT. It encodes CASSQERTNQPQHF. The V call is TRBV4-1, the J call TRBJ1-5; D gene ambiguous. Germline CDR1 and CDR2: MGHRA and YSYEKL. The ends were cut back, 0 bases at V and 4 bases at J, with 7 bases in the middle. The CDR3 sequence is 14 residues long.

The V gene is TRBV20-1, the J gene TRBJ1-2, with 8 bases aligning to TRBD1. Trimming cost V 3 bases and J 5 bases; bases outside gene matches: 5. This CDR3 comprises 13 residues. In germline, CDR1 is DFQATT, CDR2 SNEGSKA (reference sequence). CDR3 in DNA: TGCAGTGCTAGCGGACAGGGCGGGTATGGCTACACCTTC. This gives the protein CSASGQGGYGYTF.

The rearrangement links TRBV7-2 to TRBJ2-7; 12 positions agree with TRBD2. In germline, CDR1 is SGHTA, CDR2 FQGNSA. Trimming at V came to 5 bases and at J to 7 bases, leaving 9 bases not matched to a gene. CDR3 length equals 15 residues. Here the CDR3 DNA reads TGTGCCAGCAGCGCGAGACTAGCGGGAGAGAGAGAGCAGTACTTC. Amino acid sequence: CASSARLAGEREQYF.

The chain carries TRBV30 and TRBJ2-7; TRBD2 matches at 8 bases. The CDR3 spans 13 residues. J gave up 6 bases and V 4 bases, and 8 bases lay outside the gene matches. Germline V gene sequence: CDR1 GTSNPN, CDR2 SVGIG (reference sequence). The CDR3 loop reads CAWKHAGGGEQYF. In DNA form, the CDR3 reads TGTGCCTGGAAGCATGCGGGAGGCGGCGAGCAGTACTTC.

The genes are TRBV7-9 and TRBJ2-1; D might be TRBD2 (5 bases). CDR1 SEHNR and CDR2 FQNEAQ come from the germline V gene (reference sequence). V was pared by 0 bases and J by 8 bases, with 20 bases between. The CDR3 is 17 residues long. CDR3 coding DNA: TGTGCCAGCAGCTTAGCGAGGGTTGGGCTACCCAAGGATGAGCAGTTCTTC. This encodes CASSLARVGLPKDEQFF. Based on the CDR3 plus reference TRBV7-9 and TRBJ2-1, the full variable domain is DTGVSQNPRHKITKRGQNVTFRCDPISEHNRLYWYRQTLGQGPEFLTYFQNEAQLEKSRLLSDRFSAERPKGSFSTLEIQRTEQGDSAMYLCASSLARVGLPKDEQFFGPGTRLTVL.

CDR3 DNA: TGCACGACCGGAGGGGGTGGGGTCACTGAAGCTTTCTTT. It specifies CTTGGGGVTEAFF. The chain joins TRBV20-1 to TRBJ1-1; perhaps TRBD1 as D (6 bases). The germline CDR1 and CDR2 sequences are DFQATT and SNEGSKA (reference sequence). The CDR3 runs to 13 residues.

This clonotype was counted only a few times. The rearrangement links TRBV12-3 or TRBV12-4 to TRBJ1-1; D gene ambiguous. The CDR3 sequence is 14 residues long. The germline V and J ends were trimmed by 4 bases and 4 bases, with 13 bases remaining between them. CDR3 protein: CASSYEVGGTEAFF. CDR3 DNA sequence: TGTGCCAGCAGTTATGAGGTCGGAGGCACTGAAGCTTTCTTT.

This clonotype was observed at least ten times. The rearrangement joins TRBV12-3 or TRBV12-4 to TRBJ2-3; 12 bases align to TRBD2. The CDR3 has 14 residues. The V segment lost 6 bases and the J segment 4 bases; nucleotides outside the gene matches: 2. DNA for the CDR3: TGTGCCAGCAGGAGGACTAGCGGGGCAGATACGCAGTATTTT. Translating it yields CASRRTSGADTQYF.

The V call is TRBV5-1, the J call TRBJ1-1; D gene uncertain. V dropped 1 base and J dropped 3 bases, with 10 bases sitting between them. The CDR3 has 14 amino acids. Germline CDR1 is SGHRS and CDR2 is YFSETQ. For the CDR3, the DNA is TGCGCCAGCAGCTTGTTCCAGAGAGACACTGAAGCTTTCTTT. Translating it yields CASSLFQRDTEAFF.

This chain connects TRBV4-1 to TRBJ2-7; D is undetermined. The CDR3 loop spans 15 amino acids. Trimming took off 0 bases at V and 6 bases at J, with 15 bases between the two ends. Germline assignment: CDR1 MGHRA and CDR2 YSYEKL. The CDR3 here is CASSQDMTVMAEQYF. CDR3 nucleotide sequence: TGCGCCAGCAGCCAAGATATGACTGTTATGGCCGAGCAGTACTTC.

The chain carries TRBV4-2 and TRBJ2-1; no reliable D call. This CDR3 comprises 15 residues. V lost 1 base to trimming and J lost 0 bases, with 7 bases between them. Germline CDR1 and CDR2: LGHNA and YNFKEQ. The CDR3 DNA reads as TGTGCCAGCAGCCAAGGAAGGGACTCCTACAATGAGCAGTTCTTC. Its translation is CASSQGRDSYNEQFF.

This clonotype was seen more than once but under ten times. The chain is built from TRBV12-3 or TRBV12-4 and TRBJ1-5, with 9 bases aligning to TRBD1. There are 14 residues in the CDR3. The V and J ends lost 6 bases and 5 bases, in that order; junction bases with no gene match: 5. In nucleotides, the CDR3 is TGTGCCAGCAGAGGGACAGGGCTTTATCAGCCCCAGCATTTT. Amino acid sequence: CASRGTGLYQPQHF.

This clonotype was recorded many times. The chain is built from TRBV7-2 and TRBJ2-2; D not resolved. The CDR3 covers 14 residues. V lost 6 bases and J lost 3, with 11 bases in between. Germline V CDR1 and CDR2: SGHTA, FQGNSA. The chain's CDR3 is CASRVDSHTGELFF. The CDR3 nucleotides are TGTGCCAGCAGGGTAGACTCTCACACCGGGGAGCTGTTTTTT.

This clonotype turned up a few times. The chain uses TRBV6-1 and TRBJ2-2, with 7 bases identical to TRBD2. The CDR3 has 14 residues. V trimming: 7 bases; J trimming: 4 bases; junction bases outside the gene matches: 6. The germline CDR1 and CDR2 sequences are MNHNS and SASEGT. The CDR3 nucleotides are TGTGCCAGCAATATCGGGGGGATCACCGGGGAGCTGTTTTTT. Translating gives CASNIGGITGELFF.

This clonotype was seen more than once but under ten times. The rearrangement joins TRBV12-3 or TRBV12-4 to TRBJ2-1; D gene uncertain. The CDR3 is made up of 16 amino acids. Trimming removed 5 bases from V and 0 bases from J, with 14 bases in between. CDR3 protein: CASSPYGESSYNEQFF. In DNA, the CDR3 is TGTGCCAGCAGTCCTTATGGCGAGAGCTCCTACAATGAGCAGTTCTTC.

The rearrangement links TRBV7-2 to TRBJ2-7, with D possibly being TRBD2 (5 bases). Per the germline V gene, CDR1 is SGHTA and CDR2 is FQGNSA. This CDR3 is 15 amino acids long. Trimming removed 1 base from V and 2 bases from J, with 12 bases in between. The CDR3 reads CASSLGVGVTYEQYF. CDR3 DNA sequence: TGTGCCAGCAGCTTAGGGGTGGGAGTAACCTACGAGCAGTACTTC. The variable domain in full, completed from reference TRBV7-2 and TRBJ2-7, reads GAGVSQSPSNKVTEKGKDVELRCDPISGHTALYWYRQSLGQGLEFLIYFQGNSAPDKSGLPSDRFSAERTGGSVSTLTIQRTQQEDSAVYLCASSLGVGVTYEQYFGPGTRLTVT.

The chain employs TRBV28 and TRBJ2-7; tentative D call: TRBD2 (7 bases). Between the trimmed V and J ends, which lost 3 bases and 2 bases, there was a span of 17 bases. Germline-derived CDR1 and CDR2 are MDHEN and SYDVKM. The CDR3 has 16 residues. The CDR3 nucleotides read TGTGCCAGCAGTTTCCCTGGACTAGGGGGTGCCTACGAGCAGTACTTC. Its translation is CASSFPGLGGAYEQYF. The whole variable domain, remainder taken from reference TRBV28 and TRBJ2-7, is DVKVTQSSRYLVKRTGEKVFLECVQDMDHENMFWYRQDPGLGLRLIYFSYDVKMKEKGDIPEGYSVSREKKERFSLILESASTNQTSMYLCASSFPGLGGAYEQYFGPGTRLTVT.

The CDR3 region has the DNA TGCAGTGCTAGAGATCCCTTCGGATCCAGTACCGGGGAGCTGTTTTTT. This sequence encodes CSARDPFGSSTGELFF. The J gene is TRBJ2-2, the V gene TRBV20-1, with no clear D. Per the germline V gene, CDR1 is DFQATT and CDR2 is SNEGSKA (reference sequence). This CDR3 has 16 residues. Trimming took 0 bases from V and 5 from J, leaving 16 bases between them.

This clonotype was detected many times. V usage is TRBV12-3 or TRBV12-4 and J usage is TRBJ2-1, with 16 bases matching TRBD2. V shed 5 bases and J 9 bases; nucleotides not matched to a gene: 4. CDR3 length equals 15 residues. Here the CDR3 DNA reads TGTGCCAGCAGTATGGGACTAGCGGGAGGGACTGAGCAGTTCTTC. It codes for CASSMGLAGGTEQFF.

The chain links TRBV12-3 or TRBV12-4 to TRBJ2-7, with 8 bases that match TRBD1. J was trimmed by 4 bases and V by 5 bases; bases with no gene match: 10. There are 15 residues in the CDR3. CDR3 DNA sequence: TGTGCCAGCAGTGAAGACAGGGGTAGTTGGTACGAGCAGTACTTC. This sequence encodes CASSEDRGSWYEQYF.

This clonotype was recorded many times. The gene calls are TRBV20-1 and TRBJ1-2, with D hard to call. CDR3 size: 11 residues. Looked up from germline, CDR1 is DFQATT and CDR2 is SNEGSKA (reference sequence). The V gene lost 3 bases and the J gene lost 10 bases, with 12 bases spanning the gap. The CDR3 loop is CSASREVPYTF. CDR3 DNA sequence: TGCAGTGCTAGTAGGGAGGTCCCCTACACCTTC.

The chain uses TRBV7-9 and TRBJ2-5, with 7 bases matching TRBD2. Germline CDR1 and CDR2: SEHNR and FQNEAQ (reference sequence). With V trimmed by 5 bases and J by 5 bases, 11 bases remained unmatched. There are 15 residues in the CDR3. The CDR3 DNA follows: TGTGCCAGCAGCCCGAGACTAGCACCTGGCGAGACCCAGTACTTC. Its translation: CASSPRLAPGETQYF.

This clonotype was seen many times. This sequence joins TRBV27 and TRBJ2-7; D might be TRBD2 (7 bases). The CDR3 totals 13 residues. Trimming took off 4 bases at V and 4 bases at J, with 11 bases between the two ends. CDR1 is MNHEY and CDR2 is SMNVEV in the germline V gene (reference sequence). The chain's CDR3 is CASSWGGHYEQYF. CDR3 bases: TGTGCCAGCAGTTGGGGGGGACATTACGAGCAGTACTTC.